Listed here is a single T cell receptor (beta chain). Its antigen is unknown. The PCR was carried out with 60 Vbeta primers and 13 Jbeta primers. The protocol was immunoSEQ multiplex PCR, while the TCRdb copy is restricted to in-frame clones and leaves out a portion. The sample yields 90,000 to 100,000 clones, under 80% seen once. This sample was included in a study of cytomegalovirus exposure and HLA in healthy donors. Findings of the study overall: Later analysis found that TCR beta chains associated with HLA were more clonally expanded than other, equally common chains.

Donors counted as nominally healthy when sampled, yet unrecorded immune exposures were likely. Material: PBMCs. The TCR was taken from a man aged 40-50 years in good health and CMV-seronegative.

The CDR3 loop reads CASSVASGASSYEQYF. CDR3 sequence (DNA): TGTGCCAGCAGCGTAGCCAGCGGGGCCAGCTCCTACGAGCAGTACTTC. The chain employs TRBV9 and TRBJ2-7, with 7 bases aligning to TRBD2. Germline V lookup: CDR1 SGDLS, CDR2 YYNGEE. With 0 bases clipped from V and 0 bases from J, the junction kept 6 bases outside the gene matches. CDR3 length: 16 residues.